This is a list of T cell receptor beta chains from one sample in a study of human T cells and chemical hapten exposure. TCRdb analysed the RACE reads with MiXCR anew, one entry per CDR3 protein. The sample has about 42,000 distinct CDR3 sequences; approximately 9.6% are singletons. This material consisted of whole blood, taken in connection with sensitization to the hapten diphenylcyclopropenone (DPC). The receptors originated from a woman in her twenties or thirties with alopecia areata. Some clones in this sample may be carry-over from other donors' samples. Each CDR3 is given with its conserved first and last residue. Each record gives: J gene, V gene, CDR3 protein.

j_call: TRBJ1-1; v_call: TRBV4-1; cdr3_aa: CASSQDKGTEAFF
j_call: TRBJ2-7; v_call: TRBV7-6; cdr3_aa: CASSLGVDLFYEQYF
j_call: TRBJ1-1; v_call: TRBV29-1; cdr3_aa: CSVTRGMNTEAFF
j_call: TRBJ2-7; v_call: TRBV29-1; cdr3_aa: CSVPSDRGEGEQYF
j_call: TRBJ2-7; v_call: TRBV7-2; cdr3_aa: CASSLLILSSYEQCF
j_call: TRBJ2-7; v_call: TRBV7-6; cdr3_aa: CASSATGTIYEQYF
j_call: TRBJ2-3; v_call: TRBV12-3/TRBV12-4; cdr3_aa: CASSLQGPGTDTQYF
j_call: TRBJ2-1; v_call: TRBV5-6; cdr3_aa: CASSLGGRPYNEQFF
j_call: TRBJ2-7; v_call: TRBV20-1; cdr3_aa: CSAEGGIPYEQYF
j_call: TRBJ2-1; v_call: TRBV28; cdr3_aa: CASRQSPEQFF
j_call: TRBJ1-1; v_call: TRBV7-9; cdr3_aa: CASSLVAGEGMNTEAFF
j_call: TRBJ2-2; v_call: TRBV6-1; cdr3_aa: CASSETGELFF
j_call: TRBJ2-1; v_call: TRBV24-1; cdr3_aa: CATSDVEEQFF
j_call: TRBJ2-6; v_call: TRBV6-2/TRBV6-3; cdr3_aa: CASSYEPTGLSGANVLTF
j_call: TRBJ1-3; v_call: TRBV27; cdr3_aa: CASSLSLGNTIYF
j_call: TRBJ1-2; v_call: TRBV6-6; cdr3_aa: CASSSPRRVANYGYTF
j_call: TRBJ1-1; v_call: TRBV19; cdr3_aa: CASSMGQAPVWAFF
j_call: TRBJ2-3; v_call: TRBV7-2; cdr3_aa: CASSLAWTAHTQYF
j_call: TRBJ2-6; v_call: TRBV6-5; cdr3_aa: CASSPRTGGSSGANVLTF
j_call: TRBJ1-6; v_call: TRBV2; cdr3_aa: CASRQGYSPLHF
j_call: TRBJ1-1; v_call: TRBV6-1; cdr3_aa: CASRKKTGAPEAFF
j_call: TRBJ2-2; v_call: TRBV28; cdr3_aa: CASSFLQGDTGELFF
j_call: TRBJ1-2; v_call: TRBV7-9; cdr3_aa: CASSSTGTLGYTF
j_call: TRBJ1-6; v_call: TRBV14; cdr3_aa: CASSQAGMLTNSPLHF
j_call: TRBJ1-3; v_call: TRBV9; cdr3_aa: CASSGSRGGNTIYF
j_call: TRBJ1-4; v_call: TRBV19; cdr3_aa: CASSDDRGRTNEKLFF
j_call: TRBJ2-1; v_call: TRBV20-1; cdr3_aa: CSATKTNNNEQFF
j_call: TRBJ1-6; v_call: TRBV7-9; cdr3_aa: CASSPTGVLANSPLHF
j_call: TRBJ1-2; v_call: TRBV24-1; cdr3_aa: CATSDPRVFGGYTF
j_call: TRBJ2-5; v_call: TRBV6-2/TRBV6-3; cdr3_aa: CASSYTRGVETQYF
j_call: TRBJ2-6; v_call: TRBV5-1; cdr3_aa: CASSLAVVAGANVLTF
j_call: TRBJ2-6; v_call: TRBV5-5; cdr3_aa: CASSRRDSQSSGANVLTF
j_call: TRBJ2-5; v_call: TRBV6-6; cdr3_aa: CASSDGVRGPQETQYF
j_call: TRBJ1-5; v_call: TRBV6-2/TRBV6-3; cdr3_aa: CASSLTTYQPQHF
j_call: TRBJ2-3; v_call: TRBV7-6; cdr3_aa: CASSLQRAGDTQYF
j_call: TRBJ2-4; v_call: TRBV11-3; cdr3_aa: CASSLGGGAGTKNIQYF
j_call: TRBJ1-1; v_call: TRBV12-3/TRBV12-4; cdr3_aa: CASSLTGRDGEAFF